The clone carrying this T cell receptor beta chain was recorded once. At deep level, the assay was performed. Repertoires were generated with immunoSEQ multiplex PCR, while TCRdb's copy carries only in-frame clones and drops some. This sample yields over 400,000 clones, of which approximately 84% are seen a single time; approximately 11% belongs to the top ten. This sample is part of a study of shared clonotypes between healthy human individuals. None of the donors, who were healthy HIV-negative adults, had recently had acute infections or vaccinations. The source is a woman in her forties in good health. Some clones in this sample may be carry-over from other donors' samples. The sequencing sample was made of PBMCs.

CDR3 residues: CASSLTGRNTEAFF. The CDR3 DNA sequence: TGCGCCAGCAGCTTGACAGGTCGGAACACTGAAGCTTTCTTT. This chain joins TRBV5-1 and TRBJ1-1; D might be TRBD1 (5 bases). Germline loops: CDR1 SGHRS, CDR2 YFSETQ. The CDR3 contains 14 residues. V was clipped by 1 base and J by 1 base, with 8 bases between them.